Sequencing of this T cell receptor beta chain was carried out in a study of cytomegalovirus exposure and HLA in healthy donors. General study results and limits: Confirmation was obtained in vitro that a few CMV-associated chains are specific for CMV antigens. It was approximately 150 TCR beta chains that were listed as cytomegalovirus-associated.

Assay: immunoSEQ multiplex PCR; the TCRdb copy retains only in-frame clones and omits some. The repertoire includes approximately 60,000 clones, 90% to 95% of them detected once, and around 5.5% sits in the top ten. Note on this clone: The antigen is unknown.

CDR1 SGHTA and CDR2 FQGNSA come from the germline V gene. V trimming: 1 base; J trimming: 2 bases; junction bases outside the gene matches: 6. The CDR3 extends over 16 amino acids. The TCR comes from a woman between 18 and 30 years old in good health and CMV-seronegative. The sample consisted of PBMCs. This rearrangement joins TRBV7-2 to TRBJ1-2; 8 bases map to TRBD1. CDR3 bases: TGTGCCAGCAGCTTAGTGGCAGGGGGCGCGAACTATGGCTACACCTTC. Protein: CASSLVAGGANYGYTF.